This T cell receptor beta chain was identified in a study of PD-L1 blockade in urothelial cancer. As for time point: peripheral blood 6 weeks after treatment start. Pretreatment and on-treatment blood mononuclear cell samples were taken, totaling between 1 and 8 time points per patient. PCRs each included synthetic TCR analog templates spiked in. Here immunoSEQ multiplex PCR was the method, and the copy in TCRdb shows in-frame clones only, minus some. Among around 87,000 clones listed, over 65% were seen once. This CDR3 is built from 16 residues. V lost 0 bases and J lost 0, with 10 bases in between. Germline CDR1 SGDLS, CDR2 YYNGEE.

The source of this sequence is a man between 70 and 80 years old with urothelial cancer. The starting material was PBMCs, obtained around atezolizumab (anti-PD-L1) treatment. This chain uses TRBV9 with TRBJ2-1, with a weak D call TRBD2 (6 bases). This CDR3 is CASSVDIGSSYNEQFF. The CDR3 DNA sequence: TGTGCCAGCAGCGTAGACATCGGGAGCTCCTACAATGAGCAGTTCTTC.